The clone carrying this TCR beta chain has just a few counts. The antigen remains undetermined. This entry belongs to a study of glioma-infiltrating T cells. TCR alpha and beta CDR3 regions were amplified from RNA using iRepertoire nested multiplex PCR. TCRdb fed the multiplex PCR reads into MiXCR, producing one record per CDR3 protein. The sample holds under 200,000 distinct CDR3 sequences; roughly two fifths are singletons and the top ten take 4% to 6.5%. The CDR3 extends over 14 amino acids. Germline-derived CDR1 and CDR2 are SGHTA and FQGNSA. The V gene end was trimmed by 3 bases and the J gene end by 5 bases; junction bases not matched to a gene: 3. Study-level points and caveats: Tissue-blood divergence was below expectation in non-neoplastic patients, above in gliomas.

Material: glioma tissue, nonneoplastic brain tissue, or PBMCs (not recorded which). V is TRBV7-2 and J is TRBJ1-2, with 10 nucleotides matching TRBD1. The TCR sequence derives from a human donor with low-grade glioma or glioblastoma, undergoing nonglioma brain surgery, or in good health (not recorded which). CDR3 protein: CASSFRQGAYGYTF. In nucleotides, the CDR3 is TGTGCCAGCAGCTTTCGACAGGGGGCGTATGGCTACACCTTC.